Shown below are 2 T cell receptor beta chains from a single sample sequenced in a study of blood T cell repertoires in COVID-19. Sequencing was performed with immunoSEQ multiplex PCR; in TCRdb, only in-frame clones are kept and a portion is missing. The sample gives tens of thousands of clones, around 85% of which show up once; roughly 8.6% is in the top ten. Material for sequencing was peripheral blood. All receptors derive from a human donor with active COVID-19. The donor label of this sample is uncertain.

This clone has just one count. The chain has TRBV28 and TRBJ2-2; D possibly corresponds to TRBD1 (6 bases). The CDR3 loop spans 14 amino acids. V was trimmed by 3 bases and J by 1 base, leaving 6 bases between them. The germline V gene has CDR1 MDHEN and CDR2 SYDVKM. The CDR3 DNA reads as TGTGCCAGCAGTTTGGGACAGAACACCGGGGAGCTGTTTTTT. Translating gives CASSLGQNTGELFF. The variable domain in full, completed from reference TRBV28 and TRBJ2-2, reads DVKVTQSSRYLVKRTGEKVFLECVQDMDHENMFWYRQDPGLGLRLIYFSYDVKMKEKGDIPEGYSVSREKKERFSLILESASTNQTSMYLCASSLGQNTGELFFGEGSRLTVL.

The V gene is TRBV28, the J gene TRBJ1-2, with TRBD1 as a possible D gene (5 bases). Germline CDR1 reads MDHEN; CDR2 reads SYDVKM. Trimming took off 8 bases at V and 2 bases at J, with 9 bases between the two ends. This CDR3 has 12 amino acids. CDR3: CASQDTNYGYTF. The CDR3 nucleotides read TGTGCCAGCCAGGACACAAACTATGGCTACACCTTC.